The sequence of this T cell receptor beta chain was determined in a study of CXCR3-negative and CXCR3-positive naive CD8 T cells. Study-level results: Within a donor, both naive subsets shared TRBV-TRBJ usage, unlike memory cells. Relative to memory CD8+ cells, whose diversity was much lower, both naive subsets had comparably high diversity. No difference in surface CD5 was seen between naive subsets, and TCR strength was inferred from TRB CDR3 properties. Naive cells with CXCR3 showed TRB CDR3s that were more hydrophobic than those in CXCR3-negative naive cells.

Of note for this clonotype: Its matching antigen is unknown.

The CDR3 spans 15 residues. Germline CDR1 reads LGHDT; CDR2 reads YNNKEL (reference sequence). UMI-tagged TRB cDNA libraries were built via 5' RACE. TCRdb re-called the 5' RACE reads and catalogs CDR3 proteins one per entry, DNA excluded. Its table records tens of thousands of distinct CDR3 sequences. Triplicate approximately 270,000-cell sorts were made of each CD8+ T cell subset. The sequenced material came from naive CXCR3+ CD8+ T cells from blood. Subset of the sample: CD45RO-CCR7+CD27+CD95- naive CD8+ T cells expressing CXCR3 (TNR3+). J is TRBJ2-1 and V is TRBV3-1; with no DNA, the TCRdb D assignment of TRBD2 cannot be verified. This TCR derives from a human donor in good health. Some clones in this sample may be carry-over from other donors' samples. CDR3 region: CASSQGASGGNEQFF.